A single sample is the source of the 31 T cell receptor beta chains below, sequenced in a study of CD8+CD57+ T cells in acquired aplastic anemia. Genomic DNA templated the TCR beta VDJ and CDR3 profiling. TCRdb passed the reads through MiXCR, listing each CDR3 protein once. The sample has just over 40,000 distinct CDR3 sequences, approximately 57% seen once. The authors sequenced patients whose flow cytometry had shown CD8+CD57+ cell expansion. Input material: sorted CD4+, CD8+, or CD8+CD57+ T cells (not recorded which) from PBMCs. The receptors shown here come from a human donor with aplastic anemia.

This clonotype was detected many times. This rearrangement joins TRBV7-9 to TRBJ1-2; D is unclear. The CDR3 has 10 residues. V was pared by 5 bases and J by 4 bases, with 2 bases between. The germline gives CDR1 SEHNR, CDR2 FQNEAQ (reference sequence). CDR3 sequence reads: CASSTYGYTF. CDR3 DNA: TGTGCCAGCAGCACCTATGGCTACACCTTC.

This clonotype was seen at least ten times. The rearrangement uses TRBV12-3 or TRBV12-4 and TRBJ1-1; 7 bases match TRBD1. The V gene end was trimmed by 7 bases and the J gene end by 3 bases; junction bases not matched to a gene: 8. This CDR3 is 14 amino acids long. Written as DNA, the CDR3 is TGTGCCAGCACCCCAGGGGGATTGGACACTGAAGCTTTCTTT. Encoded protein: CASTPGGLDTEAFF.

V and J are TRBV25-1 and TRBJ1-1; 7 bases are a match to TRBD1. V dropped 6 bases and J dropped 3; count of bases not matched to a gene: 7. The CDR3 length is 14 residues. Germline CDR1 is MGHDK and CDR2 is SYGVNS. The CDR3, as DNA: TGTGCCAGCAGACCGGGACAGAGTCACACTGAAGCTTTCTTT. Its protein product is CASRPGQSHTEAFF.

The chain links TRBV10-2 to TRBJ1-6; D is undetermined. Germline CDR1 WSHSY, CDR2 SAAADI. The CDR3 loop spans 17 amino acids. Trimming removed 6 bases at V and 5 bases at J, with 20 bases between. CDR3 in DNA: TGCGCCAGCAGCGGACCGTTCTGTGTTTGTAATAATTCACCCCTCCACTTT. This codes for CASSGPFCVCNNSPLHF.

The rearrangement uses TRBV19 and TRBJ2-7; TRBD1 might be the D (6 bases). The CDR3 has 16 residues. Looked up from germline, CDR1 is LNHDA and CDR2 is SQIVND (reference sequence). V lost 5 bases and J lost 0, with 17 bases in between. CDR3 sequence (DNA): TGTGCCAGTAGTCTCTCAGGGGAATCAACCTCCTACGAGCAGTACTTC. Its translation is CASSLSGESTSYEQYF.

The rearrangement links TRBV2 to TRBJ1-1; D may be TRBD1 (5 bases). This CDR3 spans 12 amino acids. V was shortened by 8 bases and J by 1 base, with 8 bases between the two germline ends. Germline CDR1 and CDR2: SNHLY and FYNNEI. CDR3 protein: CASEQGNTEAFF. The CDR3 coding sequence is TGTGCCAGCGAGCAGGGGAACACTGAAGCTTTCTTT.

In nucleotides, the CDR3 is TGTGCCAGCAGCCCCCGCAGGAGAATGAGCACTGAAGCTTTCTTT. Translating it yields CASSPRRRMSTEAFF. V usage is TRBV11-3 and J usage is TRBJ1-1, with D unclear. The CDR3 has 15 residues. The V end was cut by 5 bases, the J end by 4 bases, with 17 bases between. CDR1 SGHNT and CDR2 YENEEA come from the germline V gene.

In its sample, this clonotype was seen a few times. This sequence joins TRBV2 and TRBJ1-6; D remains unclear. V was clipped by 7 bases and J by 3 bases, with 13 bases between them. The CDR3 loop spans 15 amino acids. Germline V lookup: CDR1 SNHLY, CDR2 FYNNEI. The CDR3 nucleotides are TGTGCCAGCAAGGAGCAGGAGGGCTATAATTCACCCCTCCACTTT. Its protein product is CASKEQEGYNSPLHF.

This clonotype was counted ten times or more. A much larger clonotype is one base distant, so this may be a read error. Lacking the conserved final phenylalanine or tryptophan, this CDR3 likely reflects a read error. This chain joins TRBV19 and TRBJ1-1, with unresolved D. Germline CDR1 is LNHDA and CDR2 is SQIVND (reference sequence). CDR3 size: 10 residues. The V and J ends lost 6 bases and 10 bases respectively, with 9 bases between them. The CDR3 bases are TGTGCCAGTAGGAACGGTCGAGCTTTCCTT. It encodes CASRNGRAFL.

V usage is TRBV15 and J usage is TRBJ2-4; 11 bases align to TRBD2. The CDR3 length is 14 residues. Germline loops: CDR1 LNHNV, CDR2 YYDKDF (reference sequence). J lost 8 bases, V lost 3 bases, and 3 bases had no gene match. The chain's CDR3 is CATSRTSGADIQYF. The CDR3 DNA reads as TGTGCCACCAGCAGGACTAGCGGGGCGGACATTCAGTACTTC.

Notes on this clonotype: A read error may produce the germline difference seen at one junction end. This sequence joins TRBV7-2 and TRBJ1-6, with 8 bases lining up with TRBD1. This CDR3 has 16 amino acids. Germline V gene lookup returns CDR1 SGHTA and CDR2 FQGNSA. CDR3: CASGLATGAGGESLHF. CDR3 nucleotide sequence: TGTGCCAGCGGCTTAGCGACAGGGGCAGGCGGCGAGTCCCTCCACTTT.

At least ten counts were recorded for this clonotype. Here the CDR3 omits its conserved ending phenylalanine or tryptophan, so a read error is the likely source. CDR3 coding DNA: TGTGCCAGCAGCCCAGGGACTAGCGTGAGGGAGACCCAGTACCTC. Translated, it gives CASSPGTSVRETQYL. The chain recombines TRBV11-2 with TRBJ2-5, with 10 bases identical to TRBD2. Trimming at V came to 5 bases and at J to 5 bases, leaving 8 bases not matched to a gene. The CDR3 sequence is 15 residues long. The germline V gene has CDR1 SGHAT and CDR2 FQNNGV.

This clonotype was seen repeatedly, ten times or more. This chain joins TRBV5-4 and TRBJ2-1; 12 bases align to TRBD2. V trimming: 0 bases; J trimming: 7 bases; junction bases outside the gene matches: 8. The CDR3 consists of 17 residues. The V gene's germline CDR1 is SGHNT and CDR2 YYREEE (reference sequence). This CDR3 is CASSLASLAGGWNEQFF. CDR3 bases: TGTGCCAGCAGCTTGGCCAGCCTAGCGGGGGGGTGGAATGAGCAGTTCTTC.

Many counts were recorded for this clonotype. The CDR3 nucleotides are TGTGCCAGCAGTCTCGACAGGGGGGAGACAGATACGCAGTATTTT. It specifies CASSLDRGETDTQYF. This chain uses TRBV12-3 or TRBV12-4 with TRBJ2-3; TRBD1 agrees at 9 bases. The CDR3 covers 15 residues. Trimming cost V 5 bases and J 3 bases; bases outside gene matches: 6.

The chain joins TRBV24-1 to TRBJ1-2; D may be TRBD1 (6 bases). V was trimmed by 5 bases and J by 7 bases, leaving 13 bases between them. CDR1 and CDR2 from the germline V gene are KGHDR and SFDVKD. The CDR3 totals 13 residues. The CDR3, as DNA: TGTGCCACCAGTGTGGGGGGCGACGGTGGCTACACCTTC. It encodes CATSVGGDGGYTF.

CDR3 sequence: CASSTGNGPQHF. The CDR3 DNA reads as TGTGCCAGTAGTACAGGGAATGGGCCCCAGCATTTT. The chain carries TRBV19 and TRBJ1-5; possible D gene TRBD1, 5 bases. Germline V CDR1 and CDR2: LNHDA, SQIVND (reference sequence). The V end was cut by 4 bases, the J end by 9 bases, with 10 bases between. The CDR3 is 12 amino acids.

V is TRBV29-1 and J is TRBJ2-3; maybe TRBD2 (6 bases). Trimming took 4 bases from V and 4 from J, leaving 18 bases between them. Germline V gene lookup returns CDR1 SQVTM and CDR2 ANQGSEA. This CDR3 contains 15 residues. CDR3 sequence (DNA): TGCAGCGTTGCCGGGGGAGCGGCTGAGTCAGATACGCAGTATTTT. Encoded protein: CSVAGGAAESDTQYF.

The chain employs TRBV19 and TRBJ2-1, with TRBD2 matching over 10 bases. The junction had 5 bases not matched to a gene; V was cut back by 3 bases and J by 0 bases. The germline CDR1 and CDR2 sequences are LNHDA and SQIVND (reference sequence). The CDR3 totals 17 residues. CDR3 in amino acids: CASSILGTSASYNEQFF. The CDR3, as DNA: TGTGCCAGTAGTATTCTGGGGACTAGCGCCTCCTACAATGAGCAGTTCTTC.

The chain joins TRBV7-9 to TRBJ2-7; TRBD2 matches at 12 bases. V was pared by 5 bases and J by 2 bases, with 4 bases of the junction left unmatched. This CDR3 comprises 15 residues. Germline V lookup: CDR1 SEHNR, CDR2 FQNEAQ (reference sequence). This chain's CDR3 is CASSVSSGGAYEQYF. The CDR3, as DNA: TGTGCCAGCAGCGTTTCTAGCGGGGGGGCCTACGAGCAGTACTTC.

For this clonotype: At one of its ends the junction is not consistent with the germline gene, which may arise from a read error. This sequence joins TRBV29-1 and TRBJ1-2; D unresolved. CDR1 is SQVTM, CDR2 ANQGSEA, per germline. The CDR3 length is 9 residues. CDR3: CSVDRASAF. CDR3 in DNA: TGCAGCGTTGATCGGGCAAGTGCCTTC.

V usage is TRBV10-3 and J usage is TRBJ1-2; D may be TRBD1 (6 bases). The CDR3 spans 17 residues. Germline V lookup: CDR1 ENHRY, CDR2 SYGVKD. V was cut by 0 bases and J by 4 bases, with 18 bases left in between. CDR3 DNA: TGTGCCATCAGTGAGTCGAATTCCTACAGGGTTGGCTATGGCTACACCTTC. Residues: CAISESNSYRVGYGYTF.

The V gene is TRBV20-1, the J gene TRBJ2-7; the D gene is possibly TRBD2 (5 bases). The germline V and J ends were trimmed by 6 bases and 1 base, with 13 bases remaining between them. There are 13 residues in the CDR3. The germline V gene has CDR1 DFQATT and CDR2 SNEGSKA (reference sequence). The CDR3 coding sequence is TGCAGTGCCCCAGGAGGAGCATCCTACGAGCAGTACTTC. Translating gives CSAPGGASYEQYF.

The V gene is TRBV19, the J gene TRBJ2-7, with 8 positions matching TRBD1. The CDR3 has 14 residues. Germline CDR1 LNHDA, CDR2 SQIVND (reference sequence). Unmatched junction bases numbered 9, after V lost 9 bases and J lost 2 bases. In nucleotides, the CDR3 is TGTGCCAGCAGCTTGGGACAGGCCCCCTACGAGCAGTACTTC. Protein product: CASSLGQAPYEQYF.

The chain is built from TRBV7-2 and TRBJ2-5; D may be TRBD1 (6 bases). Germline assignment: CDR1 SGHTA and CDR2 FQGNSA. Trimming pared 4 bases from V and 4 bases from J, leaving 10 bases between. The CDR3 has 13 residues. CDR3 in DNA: TGTGCCAGCAGCTCAGGGGTCCTAGAGACCCAGTACTTC. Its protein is CASSSGVLETQYF.

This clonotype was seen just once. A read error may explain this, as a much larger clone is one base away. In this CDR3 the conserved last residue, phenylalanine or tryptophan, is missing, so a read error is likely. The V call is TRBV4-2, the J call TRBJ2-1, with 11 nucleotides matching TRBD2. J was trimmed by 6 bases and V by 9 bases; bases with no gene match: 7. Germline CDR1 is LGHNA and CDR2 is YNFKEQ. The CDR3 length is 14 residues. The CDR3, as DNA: TGTGCCAGTACCCTAGCGGGGGGAGGCAATGAGCAGTTCTCC. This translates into CASTLAGGGNEQFS.

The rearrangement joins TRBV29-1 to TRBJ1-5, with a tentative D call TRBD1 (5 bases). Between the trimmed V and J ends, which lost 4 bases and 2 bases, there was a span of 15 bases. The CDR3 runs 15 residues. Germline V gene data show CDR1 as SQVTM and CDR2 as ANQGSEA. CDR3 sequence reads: CSVAGSTDGNQPQHF. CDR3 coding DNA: TGCAGCGTTGCGGGATCGACAGACGGCAATCAGCCCCAGCATTTT.

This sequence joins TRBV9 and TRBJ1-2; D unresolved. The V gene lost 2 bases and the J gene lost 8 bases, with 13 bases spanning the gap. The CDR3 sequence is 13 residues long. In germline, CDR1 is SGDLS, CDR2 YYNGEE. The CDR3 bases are TGTGCCAGCAGCGTCAGGAGCCGTGGGGGCTACACCTTC. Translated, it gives CASSVRSRGGYTF.

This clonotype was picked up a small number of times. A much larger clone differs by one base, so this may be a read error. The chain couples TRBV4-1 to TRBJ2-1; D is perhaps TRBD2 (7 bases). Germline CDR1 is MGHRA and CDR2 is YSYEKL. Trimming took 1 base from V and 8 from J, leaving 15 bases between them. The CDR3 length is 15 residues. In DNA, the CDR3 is TGCGCCAGCAGCCAAGTCTCGGGGGGCAGCGATGAGCAGTTCTTC. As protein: CASSQVSGGSDEQFF.

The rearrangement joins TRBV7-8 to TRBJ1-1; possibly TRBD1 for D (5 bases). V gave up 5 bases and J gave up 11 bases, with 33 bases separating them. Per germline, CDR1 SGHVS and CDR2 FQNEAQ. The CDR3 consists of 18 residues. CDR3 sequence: CASSDGTISTPKSGRAFF. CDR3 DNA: TGTGCCAGCAGCGACGGGACGATTTCTACCCCAAAGTCAGGACGGGCTTTCTTT.

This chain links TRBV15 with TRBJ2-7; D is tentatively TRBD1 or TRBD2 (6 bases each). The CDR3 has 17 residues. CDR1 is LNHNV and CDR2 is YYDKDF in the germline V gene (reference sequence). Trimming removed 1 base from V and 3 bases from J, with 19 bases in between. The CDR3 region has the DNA TGTGCCACCAGCAGAGGGGGGGCAGGGGCGGAGAACTACGAGCAGTACTTC. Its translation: CATSRGGAGAENYEQYF.

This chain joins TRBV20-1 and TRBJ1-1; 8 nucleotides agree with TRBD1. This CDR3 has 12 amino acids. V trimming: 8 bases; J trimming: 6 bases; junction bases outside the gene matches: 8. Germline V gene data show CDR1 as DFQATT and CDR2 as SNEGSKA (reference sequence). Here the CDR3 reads CSTTGEFAEAFF. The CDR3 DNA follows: TGCAGTACGACAGGGGAATTCGCTGAAGCTTTCTTT.